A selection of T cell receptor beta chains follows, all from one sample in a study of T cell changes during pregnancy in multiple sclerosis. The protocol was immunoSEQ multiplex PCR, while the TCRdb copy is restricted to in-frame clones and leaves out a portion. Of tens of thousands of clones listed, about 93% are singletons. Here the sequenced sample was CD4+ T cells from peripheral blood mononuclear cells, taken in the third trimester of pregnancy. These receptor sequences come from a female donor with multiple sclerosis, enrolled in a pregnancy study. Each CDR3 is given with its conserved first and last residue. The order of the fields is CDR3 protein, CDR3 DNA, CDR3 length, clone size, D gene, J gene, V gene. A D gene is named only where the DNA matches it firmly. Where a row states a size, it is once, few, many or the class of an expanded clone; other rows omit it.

CDR3 protein: CASSQDTPRGDLYSEQFF; CDR3 DNA: TGCGCCAGCAGCCAAGATACTCCGCGGGGGGACCTTTACAGTGAGCAGTTCTTC; CDR3 length: 18; clone size: NA; D gene: TRBD2; J gene: TRBJ2-1; V gene: TRBV4-3
CDR3 protein: CSARLAYEQYF; CDR3 DNA: TGCAGTGCTAGACTAGCCTACGAGCAGTACTTC; CDR3 length: 11; clone size: once; D gene: NA; J gene: TRBJ2-7; V gene: TRBV20-1
CDR3 protein: CAWSVTGSRLGAEQYF; CDR3 DNA: TGTGCCTGGAGTGTCACCGGATCCCGCCTTGGGGCCGAGCAGTACTTC; CDR3 length: 16; clone size: once; D gene: NA; J gene: TRBJ2-7; V gene: TRBV30
CDR3 protein: CATSSIQGLEAFF; CDR3 DNA: TGTGCCACCAGCAGCATTCAGGGCTTAGAAGCTTTCTTT; CDR3 length: 13; clone size: once; D gene: NA; J gene: TRBJ1-1; V gene: TRBV15
CDR3 protein: CASSRQGASADTQYF; CDR3 DNA: TGTGCCAGCAGCCGACAGGGGGCGTCCGCAGATACGCAGTATTTT; CDR3 length: 15; clone size: once; D gene: TRBD1; J gene: TRBJ2-3; V gene: TRBV6-1
CDR3 protein: CASSSQEDTQYF; CDR3 DNA: TGTGCCAGCAGCTCACAGGAAGATACGCAGTATTTT; CDR3 length: 12; clone size: NA; D gene: NA; J gene: TRBJ2-3; V gene: TRBV7-3
CDR3 protein: CASTERDEQYF; CDR3 DNA: TGTGCCAGCACCGAGAGGGATGAGCAGTACTTC; CDR3 length: 11; clone size: NA; D gene: NA; J gene: TRBJ2-7; V gene: TRBV6-1
CDR3 protein: CASSFAGYQSTEAFF; CDR3 DNA: TGTGCCAGCAGCTTTGCAGGGTATCAGAGCACTGAAGCTTTCTTT; CDR3 length: 15; clone size: NA; D gene: NA; J gene: TRBJ1-1; V gene: TRBV5-4
CDR3 protein: CASTITGDHNEQFF; CDR3 DNA: TGTGCCAGCACCATAACGGGGGATCACAATGAGCAGTTCTTC; CDR3 length: 14; clone size: NA; D gene: NA; J gene: TRBJ2-1; V gene: TRBV7-9
CDR3 protein: CASSQTGGGEKLFF; CDR3 DNA: TGTGCCAGCAGTCAAACAGGGGGAGGTGAAAAACTGTTTTTT; CDR3 length: 14; clone size: NA; D gene: TRBD1; J gene: TRBJ1-4; V gene: TRBV28
CDR3 protein: CASSVGGSSYEQYF; CDR3 DNA: TGTGCCAGCAGCGTAGGTGGGAGCTCCTACGAGCAGTACTTC; CDR3 length: 14; clone size: NA; D gene: NA; J gene: TRBJ2-7; V gene: TRBV9
CDR3 protein: CSVITGGGETQYF; CDR3 DNA: TGCAGCGTTATAACAGGGGGGGGAGAGACCCAGTACTTC; CDR3 length: 13; clone size: NA; D gene: NA; J gene: TRBJ2-5; V gene: TRBV29-1
CDR3 protein: CAILDGGKYNEQFF; CDR3 DNA: TGTGCCATCCTGGACGGAGGGAAATACAATGAGCAGTTCTTC; CDR3 length: 14; clone size: NA; D gene: NA; J gene: TRBJ2-1; V gene: TRBV10-3
CDR3 protein: CAISSELAGLNEQFF; CDR3 DNA: TGTGCCATCAGCTCTGAACTAGCGGGATTAAATGAGCAGTTCTTC; CDR3 length: 15; clone size: NA; D gene: TRBD2; J gene: TRBJ2-1; V gene: TRBV10-3
CDR3 protein: CASSPGVAGVLDTQYF; CDR3 DNA: TGTGCCAGCAGCCCCGGGGTAGCGGGGGTTCTCGATACGCAGTATTTT; CDR3 length: 16; clone size: NA; D gene: TRBD2; J gene: TRBJ2-3; V gene: TRBV5-8
CDR3 protein: CASSLTGGNQPQHF; CDR3 DNA: TGTGCCAGCAGCTTAACAGGGGGCAATCAGCCCCAGCATTTT; CDR3 length: 14; clone size: NA; D gene: TRBD1; J gene: TRBJ1-5; V gene: TRBV7-8
CDR3 protein: CASSGNPTEAFF; CDR3 DNA: TGTGCCAGCAGTGGCAATCCCACTGAAGCTTTCTTT; CDR3 length: 12; clone size: once; D gene: NA; J gene: TRBJ1-1; V gene: TRBV5-4
CDR3 protein: CASSLGGGENSFYGYTF; CDR3 DNA: TGTGCCAGCAGCTTGGGGGGTGGCGAGAATAGCTTCTATGGCTACACCTTC; CDR3 length: 17; clone size: NA; D gene: NA; J gene: TRBJ1-2; V gene: TRBV7-9
CDR3 protein: CASSQESVGSPLHF; CDR3 DNA: TGCGCCAGCAGCCAAGAGAGCGTGGGTTCACCCCTCCACTTT; CDR3 length: 14; clone size: NA; D gene: NA; J gene: TRBJ1-6; V gene: TRBV4-3
CDR3 protein: CASSRGQGVYNEQFF; CDR3 DNA: TGTGCCAGCAGCAGGGGACAGGGGGTCTACAATGAGCAGTTCTTC; CDR3 length: 15; clone size: NA; D gene: TRBD1; J gene: TRBJ2-1; V gene: TRBV7-9
CDR3 protein: CASSLRPAPNYGYTF; CDR3 DNA: TGTGCCAGCAGTTTGAGGCCAGCCCCAAACTATGGCTACACCTTC; CDR3 length: 15; clone size: NA; D gene: NA; J gene: TRBJ1-2; V gene: TRBV27
CDR3 protein: CASSVFPGPNTGELFF; CDR3 DNA: TGTGCCAGCAGCGTATTTCCAGGGCCGAACACCGGGGAGCTGTTTTTT; CDR3 length: 16; clone size: NA; D gene: NA; J gene: TRBJ2-2; V gene: TRBV9
CDR3 protein: CASSSTDQPQHF; CDR3 DNA: TGTGCCAGCAGTTCCACGGATCAGCCCCAGCATTTT; CDR3 length: 12; clone size: few; D gene: NA; J gene: TRBJ1-5; V gene: TRBV28
CDR3 protein: CASRPLASASNEQFF; CDR3 DNA: TGTGCCAGCAGGCCTCTAGCTTCAGCCTCGAATGAGCAGTTCTTC; CDR3 length: 15; clone size: NA; D gene: NA; J gene: TRBJ2-1; V gene: TRBV2
CDR3 protein: CASSSSYRGEQYF; CDR3 DNA: TGTGCCAGCAGTTCATCCTACAGGGGCGAGCAGTACTTC; CDR3 length: 13; clone size: NA; D gene: TRBD1; J gene: TRBJ2-7; V gene: TRBV27
CDR3 protein: CASSPRDRIYGYTF; CDR3 DNA: TGTGCCAGCAGCCCCCGGGACAGAATCTATGGCTACACCTTC; CDR3 length: 14; clone size: NA; D gene: TRBD1; J gene: TRBJ1-2; V gene: TRBV7-2
CDR3 protein: CASSSDRGNKGFVNEQFF; CDR3 DNA: TGTGCCAGCAGCTCGGACAGGGGCAACAAAGGATTTGTAAATGAGCAGTTCTTC; CDR3 length: 18; clone size: NA; D gene: TRBD1; J gene: TRBJ2-1; V gene: TRBV5-7
CDR3 protein: CASSSQGTPNTEAFF; CDR3 DNA: TGCGCCAGCAGCTCGCAGGGGACCCCGAACACTGAAGCTTTCTTT; CDR3 length: 15; clone size: NA; D gene: NA; J gene: TRBJ1-1; V gene: TRBV5-1
CDR3 protein: CASSPAGGLITGELFF; CDR3 DNA: TGTGCCAGCAGCCCGGCGGGGGGCCTTATCACCGGGGAGCTGTTTTTT; CDR3 length: 16; clone size: NA; D gene: TRBD2; J gene: TRBJ2-2; V gene: TRBV5-4